A selection of T cell receptor beta chains follows, all from one sample in a study of neoadjuvant anti-PD-1 for oral cavity cancer. TCRdb's copy holds only in-frame clones and misses some; the assay was immunoSEQ multiplex PCR. Of 60,000 to 80,000 clones listed, more than 65% were seen once; the top ten hold just over 2.5%. The sequences come from PBMCs, collected before nivolumab (anti-PD-1) treatment. These receptors were obtained from a person aged 40 to 85 with oral cavity squamous cell carcinoma. Each CDR3 is given with its conserved first and last residue. The D gene is left open where the match is weak. Clone size appears in some rows only: once, few, many, or a class for an expanded clone.

d_gene	abundance	v_gene	j_gene	CDR3aa	CDR3nt
TRBD1	NA	TRBV5-4	TRBJ1-4	CASSSGQGRTNEKLFF	TGTGCCAGCAGCTCGGGACAGGGTAGGACTAATGAAAAACTGTTTTTT
TRBD2	NA	TRBV4-1	TRBJ2-3	CASSARLAGNTDTQYF	TGCGCCAGCAGCGCGCGACTAGCGGGAAACACAGATACGCAGTATTTT
TRBD1	NA	TRBV2	TRBJ1-5	CASSRGQGGNQPQHF	TGTGCCAGCAGTCGGGGACAGGGTGGCAATCAGCCCCAGCATTTT
NA	NA	TRBV4-1	TRBJ1-4	CASSPRERTSTNEKLFF	TGCGCCAGCAGCCCCCGCGAGCGGACCTCAACTAATGAAAAACTGTTTTTT
TRBD1	NA	TRBV7-8	TRBJ2-4	CASSVDRDKNIQYF	TGTGCCAGCAGCGTTGACAGGGATAAAAACATTCAGTACTTC
NA	NA	TRBV2	TRBJ1-6	CAKSESYNSPLHF	TGTGCCAAAAGTGAGTCCTATAATTCACCCCTCCACTTT
TRBD1	NA	TRBV27	TRBJ1-5	CASSLGAGGQPQHF	TGTGCCAGCAGTTTAGGGGCAGGGGGTCAGCCCCAGCATTTT
TRBD2	NA	TRBV6-1	TRBJ2-3	CASSFSGGPTDTQYF	TGTGCCAGCAGCTTTAGCGGGGGGCCCACAGATACGCAGTATTTT
NA	NA	TRBV29-1	TRBJ1-2	CSVEDPGRSFYGYTF	TGCAGCGTTGAAGATCCGGGACGGAGTTTCTATGGCTACACCTTC
NA	NA	TRBV7-3	TRBJ2-1	CASSFPATKSYNEQFF	TGTGCCAGCAGCTTCCCCGCAACCAAGTCCTACAATGAGCAGTTCTTC
NA	once	TRBV5-1	TRBJ1-1	CASSLLPSNTEAFF	TGCGCCAGCAGCTTGCTCCCGTCGAACACTGAAGCTTTCTTT
NA	NA	TRBV2	TRBJ1-6	CASRQSGYGSPLHF	TGTGCCAGCAGACAGTCCGGATATGGGTCACCCCTCCACTTT
NA	NA	TRBV6-1	TRBJ2-4	CASSEVVRGMIAKNIQYF	TGTGCCAGCAGTGAAGTAGTGCGGGGCATGATAGCCAAAAACATTCAGTACTTC
TRBD1	few	TRBV27	TRBJ1-6	CASTSRLVQGKIGSPLHF	TGTGCCAGCACCTCCAGACTCGTACAGGGGAAGATTGGATCACCCCTCCACTTT
NA	once	TRBV27	TRBJ2-2	CASSFPTGELFF	TGTGCCAGCAGTTTCCCTACCGGGGAGCTGTTTTTT
NA	NA	TRBV19	TRBJ2-7	CASSSHYEQYF	TGTGCCAGTAGTTCCCACTACGAGCAGTACTTC
TRBD1	NA	TRBV5-5	TRBJ2-7	CASSYDRGYEQYF	TGTGCCAGCAGCTATGACAGGGGCTACGAGCAGTACTTC
TRBD2	NA	TRBV5-1	TRBJ2-1	CASSLGRGGQSSYNEQFF	TGCGCCAGCAGCTTGGGACGCGGGGGGCAAAGCTCCTACAATGAGCAGTTCTTC
TRBD2	NA	TRBV9	TRBJ2-7	CASSVAAGLAGSYEQYF	TGTGCCAGCAGCGTAGCCGCGGGGCTAGCGGGATCCTACGAGCAGTACTTC
TRBD2	NA	TRBV7-8	TRBJ2-1	CASSQNRLAGSIDEQFF	TGTGCCAGCAGCCAAAACCGACTAGCGGGAAGTATCGATGAGCAGTTCTTC
NA	few	TRBV13	TRBJ1-3	CASSLPVSSGNTIYF	TGTGCCAGCAGCTTACCAGTCAGCTCTGGAAACACCATATATTTT
TRBD2	NA	TRBV2	TRBJ2-1	CASSQTSGRAGEQFF	TGTGCCAGCAGTCAGACTAGCGGGAGGGCGGGGGAGCAGTTCTTC
TRBD1	NA	TRBV30	TRBJ1-5	CAWSDRGNQPQHF	TGTGCCTGGTCGGACAGGGGGAATCAGCCCCAGCATTTT
NA	NA	TRBV29-1	TRBJ2-2	CSVEGGGGAGRRGGELFF	TGCAGCGTTGAAGGAGGGGGAGGAGCGGGAAGGAGAGGCGGGGAGCTGTTTTTT
NA	NA	TRBV7-3	TRBJ2-3	CASSPYRGSFTDTQYF	TGTGCCAGCAGCCCTTATCGGGGGTCCTTTACAGATACGCAGTATTTT
TRBD1	NA	TRBV4-2	TRBJ1-4	CASSQSFRQGGGEKLFF	TGTGCCAGCAGCCAAAGCTTCCGACAGGGGGGGGGTGAAAAACTGTTTTTT
NA	once	TRBV6-1	TRBJ2-5	CASSVHLQETQYF	TGTGCCAGCAGTGTCCACCTGCAAGAGACCCAGTACTTC
TRBD1	NA	TRBV27	TRBJ1-2	CASRGTGARYGYTF	TGTGCCAGCAGGGGGACAGGGGCACGGTATGGCTACACCTTC
TRBD2	NA	TRBV10-2	TRBJ2-1	CASLKREGQANEQFF	TGCGCCAGTTTAAAGCGGGAGGGCCAGGCCAATGAGCAGTTCTTC
NA	NA	TRBV14	TRBJ2-3	CASSLHRVGTDTQYF	TGTGCCAGCAGCCTCCACAGGGTCGGCACAGATACGCAGTATTTT
NA	NA	TRBV7-8	TRBJ1-3	CASSWGTGNTIYF	TGTGCCAGCAGCTGGGGGACTGGAAACACCATATATTTT
TRBD1	NA	TRBV7-8	TRBJ2-7	CASSLTGQASHEQYF	TGTGCCAGCAGCCTTACGGGACAGGCGTCCCACGAGCAGTACTTC
TRBD2	NA	TRBV9	TRBJ2-7	CASSPSGASYEQYF	TGTGCCAGCAGCCCTAGCGGGGCATCCTACGAGCAGTACTTC
TRBD1	few	TRBV2	TRBJ1-2	CASSETDRPYYGYTF	TGTGCCAGCAGTGAAACGGACAGGCCTTACTATGGCTACACCTTC
NA	NA	TRBV9	TRBJ2-5	CASSVNTVQETQYF	TGTGCCAGCAGCGTAAACACGGTCCAAGAGACCCAGTACTTC
TRBD1	NA	TRBV5-1	TRBJ1-2	CASSSDRDYGYTF	TGCGCCAGCAGCTCAGACAGGGACTATGGCTACACCTTC
NA	NA	TRBV6-1	TRBJ2-7	CASPRDGDSYEQYF	TGTGCCAGCCCCCGGGACGGAGACTCCTACGAGCAGTACTTC
NA	NA	TRBV2	TRBJ2-3	CASSEAGGQADTQYF	TGTGCCAGCAGTGAAGCGGGGGGGCAGGCAGATACGCAGTATTTT
NA	NA	TRBV9	TRBJ2-1	CASKDSYNEQFF	TGTGCCAGTAAAGACAGCTACAATGAGCAGTTCTTC
NA	NA	TRBV5-5	TRBJ1-2	CASSFGDNYGYTF	TGTGCCAGCAGCTTCGGGGACAACTATGGCTACACCTTC
NA	NA	TRBV14	TRBJ1-1	CASSQGMGTEAFF	TGTGCCAGCAGCCAGGGTATGGGCACTGAAGCTTTCTTT
NA	NA	TRBV5-4	TRBJ1-5	CASSLEGGRAQPQHF	TGTGCCAGCAGCTTGGAAGGAGGGCGCGCGCAGCCCCAGCATTTT
NA	once	TRBV27	TRBJ2-1	CASSRGPWYEQFF	TGTGCCAGCAGTAGGGGCCCCTGGTATGAGCAGTTCTTC
NA	NA	TRBV5-4	TRBJ1-6	CASSPGRGDRGSPLHF	TGTGCCAGCAGCCCCGGTCGGGGGGATCGGGGCTCACCCCTCCACTTT
TRBD2	once	TRBV7-2	TRBJ2-3	CASSGIAGVRDTQYF	TGTGCCAGCAGCGGCATAGCGGGGGTAAGAGATACGCAGTATTTT
NA	NA	TRBV5-6	TRBJ2-7	CASSREDYEQYF	TGTGCCAGCAGCCGCGAGGACTACGAGCAGTACTTC
NA	NA	TRBV18	TRBJ2-2	CASSPEVNTGELFF	TGTGCCAGCTCACCAGAGGTTAACACCGGGGAGCTGTTTTTT
NA	NA	TRBV29-1	TRBJ1-3	CSVEAQARGYGNTIYF	TGCAGCGTTGAAGCCCAAGCCCGGGGATATGGAAACACCATATATTTT
NA	NA	TRBV10-1	TRBJ2-1	CASSDLHLGEQFF	TGCGCCAGCAGTGACCTTCATCTGGGTGAGCAGTTCTTC
NA	NA	TRBV5-1	TRBJ2-5	CASSWGTGEETQYF	TGCGCCAGCAGCTGGGGCACAGGAGAAGAGACCCAGTACTTC
TRBD2	NA	TRBV14	TRBJ2-4	CASSQDGLGGKNIQYF	TGTGCCAGCAGCCAAGATGGTCTGGGGGGGAAAAACATTCAGTACTTC
NA	NA	TRBV28	TRBJ1-2	CASSFMGLPSGYTF	TGTGCCAGCAGTTTTATGGGACTGCCGTCTGGCTACACCTTC